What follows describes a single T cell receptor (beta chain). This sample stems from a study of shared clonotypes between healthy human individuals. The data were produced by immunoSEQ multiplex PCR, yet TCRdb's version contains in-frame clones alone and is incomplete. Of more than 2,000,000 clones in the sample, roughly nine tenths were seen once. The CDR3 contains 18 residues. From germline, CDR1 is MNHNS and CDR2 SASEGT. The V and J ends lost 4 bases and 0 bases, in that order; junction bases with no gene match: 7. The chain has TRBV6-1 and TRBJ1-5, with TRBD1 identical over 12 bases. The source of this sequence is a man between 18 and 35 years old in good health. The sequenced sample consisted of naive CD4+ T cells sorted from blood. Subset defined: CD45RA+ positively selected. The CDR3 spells CASSGGQGATFSNQPQHF. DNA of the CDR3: TGTGCCAGCAGTGGGGGACAGGGGGCCACCTTTAGCAATCAGCCCCAGCATTTT.